The clone carrying this T cell receptor (beta chain) was counted ten times or more. The sample comes from a study of human T cells and chemical hapten exposure. Per germline, CDR1 SGHAT and CDR2 FQNNGV. V was shortened by 0 bases and J by 4 bases, with 9 bases between the two germline ends. The CDR3 runs 14 residues. Time point defined: patch test 1, 2 weeks after DPC sensitization. The treatment: therapeutic diphenylcyclopropenone sensitization with weekly scalp DPC. TCRdb passed the RACE reads through MiXCR, listing each CDR3 protein once. The sample contains a few hundred thousand distinct CDR3 sequences, nearly 5% of which appear only once.

This chain uses TRBV11-2 with TRBJ1-2; D gene ambiguous. The receptor's source is a woman aged 50 to 65 with alopecia areata. Some clones in this sample may be carry-over from other donors' samples. Sequenced material: whole blood, taken in connection with sensitization to the hapten diphenylcyclopropenone (DPC). The CDR3 DNA follows: TGTGCCAGCAGCTTAGAACCGACTGCCTATGGCTACACCTTC. It specifies CASSLEPTAYGYTF.